Following are 8 T cell receptor beta chains from one sample sequenced in a study of monozygotic twins with inflammatory bowel disease. After re-calling the 5' RACE reads, TCRdb lists one entry per CDR3 protein, DNA absent. This sample's table has about 300,000 distinct CDR3 sequences. The sample was blood. Every receptor here comes from a human donor with ulcerative colitis or Crohn's disease, or a healthy co-twin of an affected twin (not recorded which).

V is TRBV3-1 and J is TRBJ1-5; the D gene TCRdb calls, TRBD1, cannot be checked with no DNA. Germline V gene lookup returns CDR1 LGHDT and CDR2 YNNKEL (reference sequence). The CDR3 consists of 13 residues. The CDR3: CASSQEQGSPQHF.

The chain has TRBV15 and TRBJ2-5; TCRdb's D gene call, TRBD2, goes unchecked for lack of DNA. Germline CDR1 LNHNV, CDR2 YYDKDF (reference sequence). The CDR3 totals 15 residues. CDR3: CATSSRLAGRKTQYF.

CDR3: CSVVRLVMNTEAFF. This chain joins TRBV29-1 and TRBJ1-1. The CDR3 spans 14 residues. Germline loops: CDR1 SQVTM, CDR2 ANQGSEA.

The chain joins TRBV15 to TRBJ2-3; TCRdb gives TRBD2 as the D gene, but with no DNA this cannot be confirmed. In germline, CDR1 is LNHNV, CDR2 YYDKDF (reference sequence). This CDR3 region has 16 residues. The CDR3 region is CATSRDSGRAPDTQYF.

The J gene is TRBJ2-7, the V gene TRBV5-5; absent DNA, TCRdb's TRBD1 call cannot be checked. This CDR3 is 15 amino acids long. From germline, CDR1 is SGHKS and CDR2 YYEKEE (reference sequence). CDR3 sequence: CASSLGTELTYEQYF.

This rearrangement joins TRBV2 to TRBJ2-3; TCRdb indicates TRBD2, and absent DNA this call remains unverified. The V gene's germline CDR1 is SNHLY and CDR2 FYNNEI. The CDR3 spans 13 residues. The CDR3 reads CASWTRRADTQYF.

The rearrangement joins TRBV6-1 to TRBJ2-7; TCRdb reports TRBD1, a call that lacks DNA to check it against. Per the germline V gene, CDR1 is MNHNS and CDR2 is SASEGT. The CDR3 has 14 residues. The CDR3 region is CASSEAGGEREQYF.

The V gene is TRBV20-1, the J gene TRBJ1-3; the TCRdb D gene call, TRBD1, has no DNA to confirm it. The germline V gene has CDR1 DFQATT and CDR2 SNEGSKA (reference sequence). The CDR3 has 15 residues. CDR3 residues: CSASTELASGNTIYF.